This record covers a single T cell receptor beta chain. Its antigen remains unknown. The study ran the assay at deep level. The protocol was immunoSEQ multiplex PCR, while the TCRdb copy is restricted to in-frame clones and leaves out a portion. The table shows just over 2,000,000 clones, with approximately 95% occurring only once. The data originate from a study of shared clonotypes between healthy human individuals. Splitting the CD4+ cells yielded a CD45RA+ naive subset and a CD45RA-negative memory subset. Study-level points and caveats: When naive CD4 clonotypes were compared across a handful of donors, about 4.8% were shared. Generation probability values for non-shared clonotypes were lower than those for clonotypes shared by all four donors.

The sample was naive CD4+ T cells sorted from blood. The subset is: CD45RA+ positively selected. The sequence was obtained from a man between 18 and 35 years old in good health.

The CDR3 nucleotides are TGTGCCAGCAGCGTAGGGGACAGGGCCGGGAACTATGGCTACACCTTC. Amino acids: CASSVGDRAGNYGYTF. The V call is TRBV9, the J call TRBJ1-2; 9 bases are shared with TRBD1. CDR1 is SGDLS and CDR2 is YYNGEE in the germline V gene. The CDR3 consists of 16 residues. The V and J ends lost 0 bases and 2 bases, in that order; junction bases with no gene match: 5.